The clone carrying this TCR beta chain came up once. Every immunoSEQ plate was one replicate of a subset's evenly spread DNA. In the source study's methods: In the immunoSEQ data, sequences were junction-only and lacked quality scores, so filtering differed. The repertoire was sequenced with immunoSEQ multiplex PCR; TCRdb's copy has only in-frame clones and lacks some. Clone size and V and J calls were adopted from that table, with D and trimming inferred from the DNA. The sample consists of fewer than 850,000 clones, about two thirds of them appearing once. V lost 7 bases and J lost 8, with 20 bases in between. This CDR3 contains 14 residues. Germline V gene sequence: CDR1 SNHLY, CDR2 FYNNEI. The sample originates from a study of shared clonotypes between healthy human individuals. Those who donated, Caucasian adults without exception, all lived in Nashville, Tennessee. The investigators split CD4+ cells into a CD45RA+ naive subset and a CD45RA-negative memory subset.

V usage is TRBV2 and J usage is TRBJ1-2, with D tentatively TRBD1 (5 bases). This TCR was recovered from a woman younger than 45 in good health. Sequenced material: memory CD4+ T cells sorted from blood. The sample's subset: CD45RA-negative fraction. The CDR3 DNA reads as TGTGCCAGCAATCCCCGTGAGGGGCCTCGCGGCTACACCTTC. Protein sequence: CASNPREGPRGYTF.